The 11 T cell receptor beta chains presented below share a single source sample, sequenced in a study of T cell responses to AZD1222 COVID-19 vaccine. Repertoires were generated with immunoSEQ multiplex PCR, while TCRdb's copy carries only in-frame clones and drops some. The table shows some 120,000 clones, with 91% occurring only once. The sample consisted of peripheral blood, taken on day 0 of AZD1222 vaccination. All receptors derive from an adult in good health.

This clone was observed a handful of times. This chain connects TRBV7-8 to TRBJ2-1; D is uncertain. CDR3 length: 15 amino acids. Germline V CDR1 and CDR2: SGHVS, FQNEAQ. Trimming pared 1 base from V and 5 bases from J, leaving 12 bases between. In nucleotides, the CDR3 is TGTGCCAGCAGCTTAGAACGCCTGTCTAACAATGAGCAGTTCTTC. Its translation is CASSLERLSNNEQFF.

The gene calls are TRBV2 and TRBJ2-4; D gene ambiguous. The germline V gene encodes CDR1 SNHLY and CDR2 FYNNEI. The CDR3 has 13 amino acids. Deletions cut 7 bases from V and 2 bases from J, with 9 bases between. DNA for the CDR3: TGTGCCAGCATGGTGGGTCCCAAAAACATTCAGTACTTC. Its translation is CASMVGPKNIQYF.

This clone came up once. The J gene is TRBJ1-4, the V gene TRBV7-9; 9 bases line up with TRBD1. The CDR3 is made up of 15 amino acids. Trimming at V came to 1 base and at J to 11 bases, leaving 8 bases not matched to a gene. CDR1 and CDR2 from the germline V gene are SEHNR and FQNEAQ (reference sequence). CDR3 region: CASSLDTGGERKLFF. For the CDR3, the DNA is TGTGCCAGCAGCTTAGACACAGGGGGCGAGAGGAAACTGTTTTTT.

The rearrangement joins TRBV29-1 to TRBJ1-2; a possible D gene is TRBD1 (6 bases). Germline V CDR1 and CDR2: SQVTM, ANQGSEA. With 4 bases removed from V and 8 bases from J, the gap between germline ends came to 17 bases. The CDR3 is 13 residues long. The CDR3 region is CSVAARGGGGYTF. The CDR3 DNA reads TGCAGCGTTGCCGCCAGGGGTGGAGGCGGCTACACCTTC. Filled out from reference TRBV29-1 and TRBJ1-2, the complete variable domain reads SAVISQKPSRDICQRGTSLTIQCQVDSQVTMMFWYRQQPGQSLTLIATANQGSEATYESGFVIDKFPISRPNLTFSTLTVSNMSPEDSSIYLCSVAARGGGGYTFGSGTRLTVV.

The J gene is TRBJ2-1, the V gene TRBV11-2; TRBD2 is a possible D gene (5 bases). This CDR3 has 16 residues. V dropped 1 base and J dropped 5 bases, with 15 bases sitting between them. The germline gives CDR1 SGHAT, CDR2 FQNNGV. The CDR3 region has the DNA TGTGCCAGCAGCTTAGGGCCGGGGATATCGGACAATGAGCAGTTCTTC. Translating it yields CASSLGPGISDNEQFF. The whole variable domain, filled in from reference TRBV11-2 and TRBJ2-1, reads EAGVAQSPRYKIIEKRQSVAFWCNPISGHATLYWYQQILGQGPKLLIQFQNNGVVDDSQLPKDRFSAERLKGVDSTLKIQPAKLEDSAVYLCASSLGPGISDNEQFFGPGTRLTVL.

The gene calls are TRBV18 and TRBJ2-5; 11 nucleotides line up with TRBD2. The CDR3 runs 16 residues. V lost 3 bases, J lost 3 bases, and 6 bases stayed unmatched. Germline loops: CDR1 KGHSH, CDR2 LQKENI. The CDR3 DNA reads as TGTGCCAGCTCACCCCGGCTAGCGGGAGGAGAAGAGACCCAGTACTTC. Its translation is CASSPRLAGGEETQYF. The full variable domain, in which reference TRBV18 and TRBJ2-5 provide the parts outside the CDR3, is NAGVMQNPRHLVRRRGQEARLRCSPMKGHSHVYWYRQLPEEGLKFMVYLQKENIIDESGMPKERFSAEFPKEGPSILRIQQVVRGDSAAYFCASSPRLAGGEETQYFGPGTRLLVL.

V usage is TRBV5-1 and J usage is TRBJ2-2; 8 bases align to TRBD1. This CDR3 contains 16 residues. V was pared by 4 bases and J by 3 bases, with 8 bases of the junction left unmatched. The germline gives CDR1 SGHRS, CDR2 YFSETQ. CDR3: CASSLMDRADTGELFF. CDR3 coding DNA: TGCGCCAGCAGCCTAATGGACAGGGCGGACACCGGGGAGCTGTTTTTT. Looking up the rest from reference TRBV5-1 and TRBJ2-2 gives the full variable domain: KAGVTQTPRYLIKTRGQQVTLSCSPISGHRSVSWYQQTPGQGLQFLFEYFSETQRNKGNFPGRFSGRQFSNSRSEMNVSTLELGDSALYLCASSLMDRADTGELFFGEGSRLTVL.

CDR3 bases: TGCAGCGCCTCCCGACAGGGGGCGAGGGAAAAACTGTTTTTT. It encodes CSASRQGAREKLFF. J is TRBJ1-4 and V is TRBV29-1, with TRBD1 matching 10 bases. Germline CDR1 reads SQVTM; CDR2 reads ANQGSEA. This CDR3 is built from 14 residues. J gave up 8 bases and V 7 bases, and 10 bases lay outside the gene matches.

The V gene is TRBV19, the J gene TRBJ1-5, with TRBD1 matching 7 bases. Germline lookup yields CDR1 LNHDA and CDR2 SQIVND (reference sequence). This CDR3 has 16 residues. J was trimmed by 7 bases and V by 3 bases; bases with no gene match: 12. CDR3 sequence (DNA): TGTGCCAGTAGTATCGCATCCGACAGGGATCGACAGCCCCAGCATTTT. Encoded protein: CASSIASDRDRQPQHF.

Here the CDR3 reads CASSSGRSYEQYF. The CDR3 nucleotides are TGCGCCAGCAGCTCCGGTCGGTCCTACGAGCAGTACTTC. This chain uses TRBV5-1 with TRBJ2-7; D remains ambiguous. V dropped 3 bases and J dropped 1 base, with 8 bases sitting between them. The CDR3 has 13 amino acids. Germline CDR1 is SGHRS and CDR2 is YFSETQ.

The CDR3 sequence: CASSVEDSPSEAFF. The CDR3 nucleotides read TGTGCCAGCAGCGTAGAGGACAGTCCCTCCGAAGCTTTCTTT. The chain recombines TRBV9 with TRBJ1-1; tentative D call: TRBD1 (6 bases). The germline V and J ends were trimmed by 0 bases and 8 bases, with 14 bases remaining between them. The CDR3 extends over 14 amino acids. In germline, CDR1 is SGDLS, CDR2 YYNGEE.